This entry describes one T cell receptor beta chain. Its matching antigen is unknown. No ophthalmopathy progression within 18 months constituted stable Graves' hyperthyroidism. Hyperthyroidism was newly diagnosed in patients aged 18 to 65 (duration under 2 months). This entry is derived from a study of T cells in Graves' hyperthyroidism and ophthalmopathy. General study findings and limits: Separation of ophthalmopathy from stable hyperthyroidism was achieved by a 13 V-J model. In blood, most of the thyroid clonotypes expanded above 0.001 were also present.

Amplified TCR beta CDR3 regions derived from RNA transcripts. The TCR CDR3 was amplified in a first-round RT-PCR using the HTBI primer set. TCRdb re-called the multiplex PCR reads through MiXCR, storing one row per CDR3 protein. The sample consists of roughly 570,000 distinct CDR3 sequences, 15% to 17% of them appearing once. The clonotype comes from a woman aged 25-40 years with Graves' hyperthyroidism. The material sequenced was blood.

The DNA for the CDR3 is TGTGCCAGCAGCTTGATGCGGGAGCGCACAGATACGCAGTATTTT. This encodes CASSLMRERTDTQYF. V and J are TRBV7-2 and TRBJ2-3; 7 nucleotides line up with TRBD2. Germline V gene lookup returns CDR1 SGHTA and CDR2 FQGNSA. The CDR3 spans 15 residues. Losses at the gene ends were 3 bases for V and 1 base for J; bases not matched to a gene: 4.